Following are 16 T cell receptor beta chains from one sample sequenced in a study of metastatic and nonmetastatic thyroid tumors. No patient had received any treatment before thyroid surgery. TCRdb re-analyzed the PCR reads using MiXCR. The sample carries over 5,500 clones, roughly 27% recorded once. The sequencing sample was made of adjacent normal tissue. Every receptor here comes from a male donor with papillary thyroid cancer or a benign thyroid nodule (not recorded which). Some clones in this sample may be carry-over from other donors' samples.

Only a few counts were recorded for this clone. The V call is TRBV7-9, the J call TRBJ1-1; D may be TRBD1 (5 bases). Germline V gene lookup returns CDR1 SEHNR and CDR2 FQNEAQ (reference sequence). The CDR3 totals 12 residues. V shed 7 bases and J shed 6 bases, with 12 bases lying between them. The CDR3, as DNA: TGTGCCAGCACCAGGGCCGGCGCTGAAGCTTTCTTT. Amino acid sequence: CASTRAGAEAFF.

This clone came up many times. A clone one base away is much larger, so this may be a read error. The chain joins TRBV11-3 to TRBJ2-7, with D possibly being TRBD2 (6 bases). Per the germline V gene, CDR1 is SGHNT and CDR2 is YENEEA. The V gene lost 5 bases and the J gene lost 2 bases, with 16 bases spanning the gap. The CDR3 has 15 amino acids. The CDR3 spells CASSVGRGSAYEQYF. CDR3 in DNA: TGTGCCAGCAGCGTAGGACGGGGGTCGGCCTACGAGCAGTACTTC.

In this sample, this clone is medium-sized. This sequence joins TRBV19 and TRBJ2-7; 10 bases map to TRBD2. In germline, CDR1 is LNHDA, CDR2 SQIVND (reference sequence). Losses at the gene ends were 3 bases for V and 6 bases for J; bases not matched to a gene: 23. There are 20 residues in the CDR3. Here the CDR3 DNA reads TGTGCCAGTAGTATCGTGGACTACTTCGCTACGACTAGCGGGTCGGGCGAGCAGTACTTC. It encodes CASSIVDYFATTSGSGEQYF.

The chain recombines TRBV6-1 with TRBJ2-7; TRBD2 aligns across 7 bases. Trimming cost V 3 bases and J 5 bases; bases outside gene matches: 10. Looked up from germline, CDR1 is MNHNS and CDR2 is SASEGT. This CDR3 contains 15 residues. This chain's CDR3 is CASSDPKGGPDEQYF. The CDR3, as DNA: TGTGCCAGCAGTGACCCCAAGGGAGGGCCCGACGAGCAGTACTTC.

This clone is deemed medium-sized. The chain employs TRBV18 and TRBJ2-7; a weak D match, TRBD2 (6 bases). Germline V lookup: CDR1 KGHSH, CDR2 LQKENI. Trimming cost V 4 bases and J 7 bases, with 17 bases left between them. The CDR3 runs 14 residues. The CDR3 coding sequence is TGTGCCAGCTCACACGGGACTCTAAACGGGGAGCAGTACTTC. Its protein product is CASSHGTLNGEQYF.

This chain uses TRBV7-3 with TRBJ2-2; 7 bases agree with TRBD2. J lost 1 base, V lost 5 bases, and 7 bases had no gene match. This CDR3 contains 16 residues. Germline CDR1 and CDR2: SGHTA and FQGTGA. CDR3 residues: CASSLASGLNTGELFF. The DNA of the CDR3 is TGTGCCAGCAGCCTAGCTAGCGGTTTGAACACCGGGGAGCTGTTTTTT.

This chain connects TRBV7-4 to TRBJ2-1, with TRBD2 matching 12 bases. The length of the CDR3 is 18 residues. The junction had 11 bases not matched to a gene; V was cut back by 5 bases and J by 3 bases. Germline values: CDR1 SGHVT, CDR2 SQSDAQ. In DNA form, the CDR3 reads TGTGCCAGCAGCCAGGGGGACTGGACTAGCGGGAACTACAATGAGCAGTTCTTC. Translation gives CASSQGDWTSGNYNEQFF. The whole variable domain, remainder taken from reference TRBV7-4 and TRBJ2-1, is GAGVSQSPRYKVAKRGRDVALRCDSISGHVTLYWYRQTLGQGSEVLTYSQSDAQRDKSGRPSGRFSAERPERSVSTLKIQRTEQGDSAVYLCASSQGDWTSGNYNEQFFGPGTRLTVL.

Ten or more counts support this clone. CDR3 loop: CASKTIGADNSPLHF. The DNA for the CDR3 is TGTGCCAGCAAGACAATCGGGGCCGATAATTCACCCCTCCACTTT. The gene calls are TRBV19 and TRBJ1-6, with D tentatively TRBD1 (5 bases). Trimming shortened V by 9 bases and J by 5 bases, and 17 bases separated the two germline ends. In germline, CDR1 is LNHDA, CDR2 SQIVND (reference sequence). This CDR3 is 15 amino acids long.

This chain connects TRBV11-3 to TRBJ1-6; D may be TRBD1 (5 bases). CDR1 is SGHNT and CDR2 is YENEEA in the germline V gene. There are 15 residues in the CDR3. The V end was cut by 5 bases, the J end by 9 bases, with 17 bases between. The CDR3 region is CASSTRESGGSPLHF. Written as DNA, the CDR3 is TGTGCCAGCAGCACCCGGGAGTCGGGGGGTTCACCCCTCCACTTT. The full variable domain, its missing parts supplied by reference TRBV11-3 and TRBJ1-6, is EAGVVQSPRYKIIEKKQPVAFWCNPISGHNTLYWYLQNLGQGPELLIRYENEEAVDDSQLPKDRFSAERLKGVDSTLKIQPAELGDSAVYLCASSTRESGGSPLHFGNGTRLTVT.

This clone was seen only a few times. J is TRBJ1-2 and V is TRBV3-1; weak D call: TRBD1 (5 bases). Germline V lookup: CDR1 LGHDT, CDR2 YNNKEL (reference sequence). Trimming left V 5 bases short and J 5 bases short, with 12 bases between. This CDR3 has 13 residues. The CDR3 protein is CASSSSGTYGYTF. CDR3 nucleotides: TGTGCCAGCAGCTCCTCCGGGACGTATGGCTACACCTTC.

This clone was seen a few times. A much more abundant neighbour one base away suggests this may be a read error. Other DNA sequences from this sample encode an identical CDR3 as well. This rearrangement joins TRBV6-1 to TRBJ2-2; perhaps TRBD2 as D (5 bases). Deletions cut 9 bases from V and 7 bases from J, with 21 bases between. CDR1 and CDR2 from the germline V gene are MNHNS and SASEGT. The CDR3 extends over 15 amino acids. CDR3 bases: TGTGCCAGTAGACTCACACTAGGCACGGGCGGGGAGCTGTTTTTT. Residues: CASRLTLGTGGELFF.

The gene calls are TRBV20-1 and TRBJ2-7, with 7 nucleotides matching TRBD2. The length of the CDR3 is 15 residues. V shed 4 bases, J shed 3 bases, and the junction held 12 bases outside the gene matches. Germline CDR1 and CDR2: DFQATT and SNEGSKA (reference sequence). CDR3 DNA sequence: TGCAGTGCTAACTCAAACCGGGACTACAACTACGAGCAGTACTTC. Its translation: CSANSNRDYNYEQYF.

The V and J genes are TRBV20-1 and TRBJ1-1; the D gene is possibly TRBD1 (5 bases). This CDR3 has 13 amino acids. Germline V gene lookup returns CDR1 DFQATT and CDR2 SNEGSKA (reference sequence). Trimming removed 6 bases from V and 3 bases from J, with 14 bases in between. The CDR3 DNA follows: TGCAGTGCGGCCCCAGGGTATGACACTGAAGCTTTCTTT. Encoded protein: CSAAPGYDTEAFF.

In its sample, this clone is medium-sized (0.01 to 0.1%). This rearrangement joins TRBV6-1 to TRBJ1-5, with D possibly TRBD1 on 5 matching bases. V lost 1 base, J lost 2 bases, and 15 bases lay in between. CDR1 MNHNS and CDR2 SASEGT come from the germline V gene. CDR3 length: 17 amino acids. CDR3 DNA sequence: TGTGCCAGCAGTGAAGTTCCTGGGGGGTTTGGCAATCAGCCCCAGCATTTT. This sequence encodes CASSEVPGGFGNQPQHF.

The sample holds a few counts of this clone. The CDR3 coding sequence is TGTGCCAGCAGTCCGGGTGGAAACACCATATATTTT. It codes for CASSPGGNTIYF. The gene calls are TRBV27 and TRBJ1-3; D is undetermined. Per the germline V gene, CDR1 is MNHEY and CDR2 is SMNVEV (reference sequence). This CDR3 has 12 amino acids. Trimming removed 5 bases from V and 3 bases from J, with 5 bases in between.

The V and J genes are TRBV3-1 and TRBJ1-2, with TRBD1 as a possible D gene (6 bases). V was clipped by 7 bases and J by 4 bases, with 13 bases between them. This CDR3 comprises 13 residues. Germline-derived CDR1 and CDR2 are LGHDT and YNNKEL (reference sequence). Here the CDR3 reads CASKGDTGYGYTF. DNA for the CDR3: TGTGCCAGCAAGGGGGATACGGGCTATGGCTACACCTTC.